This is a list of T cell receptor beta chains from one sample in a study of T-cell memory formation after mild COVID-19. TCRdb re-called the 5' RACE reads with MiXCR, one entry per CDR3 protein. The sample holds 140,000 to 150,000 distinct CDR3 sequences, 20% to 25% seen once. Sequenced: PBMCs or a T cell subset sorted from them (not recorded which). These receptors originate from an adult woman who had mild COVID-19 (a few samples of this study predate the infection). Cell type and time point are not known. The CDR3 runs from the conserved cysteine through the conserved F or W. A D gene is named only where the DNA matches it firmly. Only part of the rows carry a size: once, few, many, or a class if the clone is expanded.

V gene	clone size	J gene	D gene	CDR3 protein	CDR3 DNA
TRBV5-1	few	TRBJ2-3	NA	CASSSQERTDTQYF	TGCGCCAGCAGCTCTCAGGAGAGGACAGATACGCAGTATTTT
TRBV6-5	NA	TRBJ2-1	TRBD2	CASSYRPSGSGGNEQFF	TGTGCCAGCAGTTACAGGCCTAGCGGGAGTGGGGGCAATGAGCAGTTCTTC
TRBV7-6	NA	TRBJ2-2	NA	CASTIQGSNTGELFF	TGTGCCAGCACCATACAGGGATCGAACACCGGGGAGCTGTTTTTT
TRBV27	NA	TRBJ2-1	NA	CASSRGNTYNEQFF	TGTGCCAGCAGCCGTGGGAATACCTACAATGAGCAGTTCTTC
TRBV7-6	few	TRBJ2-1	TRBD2	CASSPTTSGMVNEQFF	TGTGCCAGCAGCCCGACGACTAGCGGGATGGTTAATGAGCAGTTCTTC
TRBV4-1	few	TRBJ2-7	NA	CASSQGGGLSYEQYF	TGCGCCAGCAGCCAAGGAGGTGGACTCTCCTACGAGCAGTACTTC
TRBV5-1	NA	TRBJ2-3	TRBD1	CSSRGPGQGTDTQYF	TGCTCCAGCCGCGGACCGGGACAGGGTACAGATACGCAGTATTTT
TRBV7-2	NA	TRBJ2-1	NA	CASSPRAGSLTEQFF	TGTGCCAGCAGCCCGAGGGCGGGGTCTTTGACTGAGCAGTTCTTC
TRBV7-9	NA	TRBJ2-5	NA	CASSPRGSYRLQETQYF	TGTGCCAGCAGCCCAAGAGGTTCGTATAGGCTGCAAGAGACCCAGTACTTC
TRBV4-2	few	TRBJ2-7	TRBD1	CASSHNSPGQGSYEQYF	TGTGCCAGCAGCCACAACTCCCCGGGACAGGGCTCCTACGAGCAGTACTTC
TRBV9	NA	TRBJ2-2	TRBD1	CASSPPGQGTGVLFF	TGTGCCAGCAGCCCGCCGGGACAGGGAACCGGGGTGCTGTTTTTT
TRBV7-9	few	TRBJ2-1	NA	CASSSGAYGLFF	TGTGCCAGCAGCTCGGGGGCGTATGGGCTGTTCTTC
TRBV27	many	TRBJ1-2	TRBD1	CASSLHVGTGDYGYTF	TGTGCCAGCAGTCTTCATGTGGGGACAGGAGACTATGGCTACACCTTC
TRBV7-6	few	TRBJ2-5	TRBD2	CASSSESAGPIQHF	TGTGCCAGCAGCTCGGAGTCAGCGGGGCCGATCCAGCACTTC
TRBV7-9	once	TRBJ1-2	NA	CASSLGLVNGYTF	TGTGCCAGCAGCTTAGGGCTGGTAAATGGCTACACCTTC
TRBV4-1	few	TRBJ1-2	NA	CASSQVIPGTNYGYTF	TGCGCCAGCAGCCAAGTTATTCCAGGGACTAACTATGGCTACACCTTC
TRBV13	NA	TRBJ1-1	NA	CASSLNRATEAFF	TGTGCCAGCAGCCTGAACAGGGCTACTGAAGCTTTCTTT
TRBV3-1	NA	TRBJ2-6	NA	CASSQDGTAGANVLTF	TGTGCCAGCAGCCAAGATGGCACTGCTGGGGCCAACGTCCTGACTTTC
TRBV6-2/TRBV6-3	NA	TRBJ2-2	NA	CASSYSRDQKGGELFF	TGTGCCAGCAGTTACTCGAGGGACCAAAAGGGTGGGGAGCTGTTTTTT
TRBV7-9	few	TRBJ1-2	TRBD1	CASSLTDRVLDYGYTF	TGTGCCAGCAGCTTAACCGACAGGGTCTTGGACTATGGCTACACCTTC
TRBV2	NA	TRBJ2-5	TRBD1	CASSQGARGETQYF	TGTGCCAGCAGCCAGGGGGCTCGAGGAGAGACCCAGTACTTC
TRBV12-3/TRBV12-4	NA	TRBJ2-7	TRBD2	CASSLEASGIYEQYF	TGTGCCAGCAGTTTAGAAGCTAGCGGGATTTACGAGCAGTACTTC
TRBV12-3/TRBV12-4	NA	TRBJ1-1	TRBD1	CASSFRDRGRGAFF	TGTGCCAGCAGTTTCCGGGACAGGGGGAGAGGGGCTTTCTTT
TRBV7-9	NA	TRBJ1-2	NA	CASSPNWETYGYTF	TGTGCCAGCAGCCCTAACTGGGAGACCTATGGCTACACCTTC
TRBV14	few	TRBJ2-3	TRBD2	CASSQVAGAHTDTQYF	TGTGCCAGCAGTCAGGTAGCGGGGGCCCACACAGATACGCAGTATTTT
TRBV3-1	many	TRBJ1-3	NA	CASSQDRGVGNTIYF	TGTGCCAGCAGCCAAGATCGCGGTGTTGGAAACACCATATATTTT
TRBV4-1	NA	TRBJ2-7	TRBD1	CASSPGTGGQYEQYF	TGCGCCAGCAGCCCCGGGACAGGGGGGCAATACGAGCAGTACTTC
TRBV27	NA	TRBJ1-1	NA	CASSLTVGLNTEAFF	TGTGCCAGCAGCCTCACTGTGGGATTGAACACTGAAGCTTTCTTT
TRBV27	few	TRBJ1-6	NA	CASSFSGASPLHF	TGTGCCAGCAGTTTTTCAGGGGCTTCACCCCTCCACTTT
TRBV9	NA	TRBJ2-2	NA	CASSVDRAWTGELFF	TGTGCCAGCAGCGTAGACAGGGCCTGGACCGGGGAGCTGTTTTTT
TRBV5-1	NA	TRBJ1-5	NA	CASSLGRVGPNNQPQHF	TGCGCCAGCAGCTTGGGCAGGGTTGGTCCCAACAATCAGCCCCAGCATTTT
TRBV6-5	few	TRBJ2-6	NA	CASRPVRVSGANVLTF	TGTGCCAGCAGACCAGTGCGAGTCTCTGGGGCCAACGTCCTGACTTTC
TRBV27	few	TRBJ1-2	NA	CASSLSTGLGYTF	TGTGCCAGCAGTTTATCAACAGGGCTTGGCTACACCTTC
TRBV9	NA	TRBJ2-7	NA	CASSVAERSSYEQYF	TGTGCCAGCAGCGTAGCTGAGCGGTCCTCCTACGAGCAGTACTTC
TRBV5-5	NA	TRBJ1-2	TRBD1	CASSLGQGPLDYGYTF	TGTGCCAGCAGCTTAGGACAGGGACCTCTAGACTATGGCTACACCTTC
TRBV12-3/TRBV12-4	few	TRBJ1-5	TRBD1	CASSSGTGGWQPQHF	TGTGCCAGCAGTTCCGGGACAGGGGGGTGGCAGCCCCAGCATTTT
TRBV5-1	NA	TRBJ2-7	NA	CASRVGPSSYEQYF	TGCGCCAGCAGAGTAGGGCCGAGCTCCTACGAGCAGTACTTC
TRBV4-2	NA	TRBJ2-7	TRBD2	CASSSKGLAGVHEQYF	TGTGCCAGCAGCTCAAAGGGACTAGCGGGAGTCCACGAGCAGTACTTC
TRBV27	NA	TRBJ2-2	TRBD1	CASSLPPGQGPPGELFF	TGTGCCAGCAGTTTACCACCGGGACAGGGGCCCCCCGGGGAGCTGTTTTTT
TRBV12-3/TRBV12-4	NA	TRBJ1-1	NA	CASSKTQAFF	TGTGCCAGCAGTAAGACTCAAGCTTTCTTT
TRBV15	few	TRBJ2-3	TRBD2	CATRTGGADTQYF	TGTGCCACCAGAACGGGGGGGGCGGATACGCAGTATTTT
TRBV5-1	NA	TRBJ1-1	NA	CASSLLTDHLGNTEAFF	TGCGCCAGCAGCTTGTTGACCGATCATCTGGGGAACACTGAAGCTTTCTTT
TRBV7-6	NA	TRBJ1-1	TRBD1	CASSLRQGTEAFF	TGTGCCAGCAGCTTAAGACAGGGGACTGAAGCTTTCTTT
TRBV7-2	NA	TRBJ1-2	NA	CASSLVGTSYGYTF	TGTGCCAGCAGCTTAGTCGGGACGTCTTATGGCTACACCTTC
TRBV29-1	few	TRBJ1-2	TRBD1	CSASGQGLGYGYTF	TGCAGCGCATCAGGACAGGGGCTAGGCTATGGCTACACCTTC
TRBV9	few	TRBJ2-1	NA	CASSVDRVPYNEQFF	TGTGCCAGCAGCGTAGACAGGGTCCCCTACAATGAGCAGTTCTTC
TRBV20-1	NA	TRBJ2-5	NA	CSAPSFKETQYF	TGCAGTGCTCCGAGCTTTAAAGAGACCCAGTACTTC
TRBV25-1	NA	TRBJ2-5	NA	CASSEYRAVRAQETQYF	TGTGCCAGCAGTGAATATCGGGCGGTAAGGGCACAAGAGACCCAGTACTTC
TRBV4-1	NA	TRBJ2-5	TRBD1	CASSQGWTGQETQYF	TGCGCCAGCAGCCAAGGCTGGACAGGGCAAGAGACCCAGTACTTC
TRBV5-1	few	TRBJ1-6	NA	CASSLGSIFPLHF	TGCGCCAGCAGCTTAGGGAGCATCTTCCCCCTCCACTTT
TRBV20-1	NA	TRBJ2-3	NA	CSARDRPLGGGPRDTQYF	TGCAGTGCTAGAGACAGACCGCTGGGCGGGGGCCCAAGAGATACGCAGTATTTT
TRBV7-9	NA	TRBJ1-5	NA	CASSLAGGLRPQHF	TGTGCCAGCAGCTTAGCCGGGGGACTGAGGCCCCAGCATTTT